A selection of T cell receptor beta chains follows, all from one sample in a study of T cells in localized non-small cell lung cancer. Measured with immunoSEQ multiplex PCR; TCRdb has only the in-frame clones, and not every one. The sample shows roughly 70,000 clones, about 90% of them seen only once. The sample was peripheral blood, taken before any cancer treatment. Source of these receptors: a male donor aged 60 or over with stage III squamous cell lung carcinoma. Both conserved end residues are part of each CDR3. D genes are given only for firm matches. Clone size is shown for a subset of rows, as once, few, many or a class of expanded clone.

v_call,clone_size,d_call,cdr3_length,j_call,cdr3_nt,cdr3_aa
TRBV11-1,.,TRBD1,13,TRBJ2-2,TGTGCCAGCAGCTTCACAGGGGGCGGGGAGCTGTTTTTT,CASSFTGGGELFF
TRBV27,.,TRBD2,17,TRBJ2-3,TGTGCCAGCGCTACGGGACTAGCGGGACCTAGCACAGATACGCAGTATTTT,CASATGLAGPSTDTQYF
TRBV5-4,.,TRBD1,14,TRBJ1-2,TGTGCCAGCAGCTTGGCCGGACAGGAATTGGGGAACACCTTC,CASSLAGQELGNTF
TRBV10-3,.,TRBD2,17,TRBJ2-1,TGTGCCATCAGTGAGGGACTAGCGGGAAGCTCCTACAATGAGCAGTTCTTC,CAISEGLAGSSYNEQFF
TRBV18,.,TRBD1,16,TRBJ1-5,TGTGCCAGCTCACTGGACAGGGTTTATAGCAATCAGCCCCAGCATTTT,CASSLDRVYSNQPQHF
TRBV25-1,.,TRBD1,17,TRBJ1-2,TGTGCCAGCAGTGCGACCCTGGACAGGGGTGGGAACTATGGCTACACCTTC,CASSATLDRGGNYGYTF
TRBV4-1,.,.,17,TRBJ2-5,TGCGCCAGCAGCCAAGAAACAGGGACGGGAAGGGGAGAGACCCAGTACTTC,CASSQETGTGRGETQYF
TRBV5-1,.,TRBD1,15,TRBJ1-4,TGCGCCAGCAGCTTGCAGGGACAGCTTAATGAAAAACTGTTTTTT,CASSLQGQLNEKLFF
TRBV28,.,.,12,TRBJ1-1,TGTGCCAGCAGTTTAATGCTAGGGGAAGCTTTCTTT,CASSLMLGEAFF
TRBV5-1,.,TRBD1,15,TRBJ1-4,TGCGCCAGCAGCTTGTCAGGGGGGACAAGTGAAAAACTGTTTTTT,CASSLSGGTSEKLFF
TRBV6-5,.,.,13,TRBJ1-6,TGTGCCAGTCAGAATCGCGGGACTTCACCCCTCCACTTT,CASQNRGTSPLHF
TRBV12-5,.,.,12,TRBJ2-1,TGTGCTAGTGGTTTCGATAGCAATGAGCAGTTCTTC,CASGFDSNEQFF
TRBV25-1,.,.,13,TRBJ1-2,TGTGCCAGCAGTGAATACGGGGGCCATGGCTACACCTTC,CASSEYGGHGYTF
TRBV6-1,once,.,14,TRBJ1-4,TGTGCCAGCAGTGGGCCTGCAACTAATGAAAAACTGTTTTTT,CASSGPATNEKLFF
TRBV5-4,.,.,15,TRBJ1-6,TGTGCCAGCAGCTTTTTAGACAGTCATAATTCACCCCTCCACTTT,CASSFLDSHNSPLHF
TRBV7-2,.,.,14,TRBJ1-5,TGTGCCAGCAGCTTAGGGGGTGTCGGACAGCCCCAGCATTTT,CASSLGGVGQPQHF
TRBV7-9,.,.,12,TRBJ2-5,TGTGCCAGCGTCCTAGATAAAGAGACCCAGTACTTC,CASVLDKETQYF
TRBV7-8,.,.,14,TRBJ1-2,TGTGCCAGCAGCTCCCGAGGGGGGGGCTATGGCTACACCTTC,CASSSRGGGYGYTF
TRBV9,once,.,16,TRBJ1-6,TGTGCCAGCAGCGTTGACAGTCTCTCCTATAATTCACCCCTCCACTTT,CASSVDSLSYNSPLHF
TRBV2,.,.,13,TRBJ1-5,TGTGCCAGCACCCCCAATAGGAGCCAGCCCCAGCATTTT,CASTPNRSQPQHF
TRBV28,.,TRBD1,16,TRBJ1-5,TGTGCCAGCACCCCTCCTGCGGGACAGCTCAATCAGCCCCAGCATTTT,CASTPPAGQLNQPQHF
TRBV4-3,.,.,17,TRBJ2-2,TGCGCCAGCAGCCAAGATTGGGCTGGGGGATACACCGGGGAGCTGTTTTTT,CASSQDWAGGYTGELFF
TRBV27,.,.,17,TRBJ2-7,TGTGCCAGCAGTTTCAATCGGCAAGAGCCCTTCAACTACGAGCAGTACTTC,CASSFNRQEPFNYEQYF
TRBV7-9,few,TRBD1,15,TRBJ1-1,TGTGCCAGCAGCTTGGGGACAGGGGGCGGCACTGAAGCTTTCTTT,CASSLGTGGGTEAFF
TRBV19,.,TRBD1,17,TRBJ2-6,TGTGCCAGTAGTATAGCAGGGACAGTCTCTGGGGCCAACGTCCTGACTTTC,CASSIAGTVSGANVLTF
TRBV2,.,.,12,TRBJ2-3,TGTGCCAGCAGCCGGGCCTGGGATACGCAGTATTTT,CASSRAWDTQYF
TRBV6-1,few,TRBD1,15,TRBJ2-1,TGTGCCAGCGGAACGATGAGGGGGCCGGTCAATGAGCAGTTCTTC,CASGTMRGPVNEQFF
TRBV29-1,.,.,12,TRBJ2-2,TGCAGCGTTGAAGATCGAATGGGGGAGCTGTTTTTT,CSVEDRMGELFF
TRBV19,.,TRBD2,16,TRBJ2-3,TGTGCCAGTAGTACAACTAGCGGGGGGGCCTGGAATACGCAGTATTTT,CASSTTSGGAWNTQYF
TRBV27,.,TRBD2,15,TRBJ2-3,TGTGCCAGCAGCTTGACTAGCGGTAGCACAGATACGCAGTATTTT,CASSLTSGSTDTQYF
TRBV2,.,.,14,TRBJ1-5,TGTGCCAGCACCGTGGGTAACAGTCCATATCCCCAGCATTTT,CASTVGNSPYPQHF
TRBV30,.,.,15,TRBJ1-2,TGTGCCTGGAGTGAGTCTGCGGGAGGAACCTATGGCTACACCTTC,CAWSESAGGTYGYTF
TRBV7-8,.,.,19,TRBJ1-6,TGTGCCAGCAGCTTTGGGAGTCTGGGGGGGGCGACGGGAAATTCACCCCTCCACTTT,CASSFGSLGGATGNSPLHF
TRBV19,.,.,12,TRBJ2-1,TGTGCCAGTAGTATAGAGAGGGATGAGCAGTTCTTC,CASSIERDEQFF
TRBV29-1,once,.,11,TRBJ2-5,TGCAGCGGGGTCTACGTTGAGACCCAGTACTTC,CSGVYVETQYF
TRBV7-9,.,.,14,TRBJ2-7,TGTGCCAGCAGCCCCCCGGCACGCGCCTACGAGCAGTACTTC,CASSPPARAYEQYF
TRBV10-3,.,.,13,TRBJ2-5,TGTGCCATCAGTGAGGTCGCCCAAGAGACCCAGTACTTC,CAISEVAQETQYF
TRBV18,.,.,13,TRBJ1-4,TGTGCCAGCTCACCAGGGGAAAGGGAAAAACTGTTTTTT,CASSPGEREKLFF
TRBV11-1,few,.,15,TRBJ1-6,TGTGCCAGCAGCTTAAATTTCGGACAAAATTCACCCCTCCACTTT,CASSLNFGQNSPLHF
TRBV2,.,TRBD1,15,TRBJ1-4,TGTGCCAGCTTAGAGAGATCCCGGGACAGCGGAAAACTGTTTTTT,CASLERSRDSGKLFF
TRBV5-6,.,.,11,TRBJ2-5,TGTGCCAGCAGCTTCCAAGAGACCCAGTACTTC,CASSFQETQYF
TRBV5-1,.,TRBD1,14,TRBJ1-5,TGCGCCAGCAGCTTAGGACAGGGGACTCAGCCCCAGCATTTT,CASSLGQGTQPQHF